These T cell receptor beta chains were read from a single sample in a study of blood T cell repertoires in COVID-19. Clones were read by immunoSEQ multiplex PCR, and TCRdb kept only the in-frame ones, dropping some. This sample yields roughly 68,000 clones, of which 75% to 90% are seen a single time; 4% to 5% belongs to the top ten. The sequencing sample was made of peripheral blood. The receptor set was obtained from a woman aged 45 to 65 with active COVID-19. Both conserved end residues are part of each CDR3.

TRBV6-4,CASRRVAESSYNEQFF
TRBV19,CASSRFPIYTDTQYF
TRBV5-6,CASSFQRQNYGYTF
TRBV19,CASSPGLRYHEQYF
TRBV2,CASSEGARTEGYTF
TRBV24-1,CATSGNGQGDNEQFF
TRBV30,CAWSVPAGARGTDTQYF
TRBV4-1,CASSLSGGSYEQYF
TRBV3-1/TRBV3-2,CASSEANGQETQYF
TRBV5-1,CASSLTSGSSYNEQFF
TRBV21-1,CASSKFWDRVRSNQPQHF
TRBV19,CASSLPGLYTGELFF
TRBV3-1/TRBV3-2,CASSQTGPFSGNTIYF
TRBV6-6,CASSYSTSSGIGEQFF
TRBV19,CAVASGGSPLHF
TRBV19,CASTNTGGSHYGYTF
TRBV7-6,CASSPGTGDHEQYF
TRBV3-1/TRBV3-2,CASSPGLAGGDTQYF
TRBV28,CASSLVGGFNYGYTF
TRBV19,CASSISGAGANVLTF
TRBV2,CASSAQGGFWAGELFF
TRBV3-1/TRBV3-2,CASSREGLEQYF
TRBV24-1,CATSDLGLAGGYNEQFF
TRBV4-2,CASSQEAGGPLYEQYF
TRBV5-1,CASSLDRAETQYF
TRBV2,CASSRGNQPQHF
TRBV27,CASSQKPGTIGTGELFF
TRBV6-5,CASSSGGAWNYGYTF
TRBV4-1,CASSQGWSSGSIETQYF
TRBV2,CASSDRTGTNTQYF
TRBV4-1,CASTHRTSGDAYNEQFF